Following are 5 T cell receptor beta chains from one sample sequenced in a study of identifying expanded T cells in peripheral blood. The table came from immunoSEQ multiplex PCR; TCRdb's copy has only in-frame clones and leaves some out. The repertoire holds roughly 84,000 clones, with 80% to 90% as singletons. Sequencing input: blood. Receptors were obtained from a person between 18 and 70 years old in good health.

V usage is TRBV30 and J usage is TRBJ1-3; D gene uncertain. Germline V CDR1 and CDR2: GTSNPN, SVGIG (reference sequence). V was clipped by 3 bases and J by 0 bases, with 9 bases between them. The CDR3 covers 14 residues. CDR3 residues: CAWSLSPSGNTIYF. The CDR3 DNA reads as TGTGCCTGGAGCCTTTCCCCCTCTGGAAACACCATATATTTT.

The V call is TRBV5-4, the J call TRBJ2-7; the match to TRBD1 covers 7 bases. The CDR3 spans 14 residues. CDR1 and CDR2 (germline): SGHNT, YYREEE (reference sequence). V trimming: 4 bases; J trimming: 2 bases; junction bases outside the gene matches: 6. In DNA, the CDR3 is TGTGCCAGCAGCCCCAGGACAGGCCCCTACGAGCAGTACTTC. Encoded protein: CASSPRTGPYEQYF.

V is TRBV5-1 and J is TRBJ2-1; TRBD1 is a possible D gene (5 bases). Trimming left V 4 bases short and J 6 bases short, with 20 bases between. CDR1 is SGHRS and CDR2 is YFSETQ in the germline V gene. The CDR3 contains 16 residues. CDR3 DNA: TGCGCCAGCAGCCAAACGACAGCCACCCCTCTCAATGAGCAGTTCTTC. Translated, it gives CASSQTTATPLNEQFF. Supplemented by reference TRBV5-1 and TRBJ2-1, the full variable domain reads KAGVTQTPRYLIKTRGQQVTLSCSPISGHRSVSWYQQTPGQGLQFLFEYFSETQRNKGNFPGRFSGRQFSNSRSEMNVSTLELGDSALYLCASSQTTATPLNEQFFGPGTRLTVL.

This clone showed up just once. J is TRBJ2-7 and V is TRBV28; no clear D gene. Per germline, CDR1 MDHEN and CDR2 SYDVKM. This CDR3 spans 12 amino acids. The ends were cut back, 6 bases at V and 3 bases at J, with 9 bases in the middle. The CDR3 DNA is TGTGCCAGCAGCCGCCCAGGCTACGAGCAGTACTTC. This codes for CASSRPGYEQYF.

The chain has TRBV12-5 and TRBJ2-7, with a possible D match to TRBD2 (6 bases). Trimming removed 2 bases from V and 3 bases from J, with 29 bases in between. The germline V gene has CDR1 LGHNT and CDR2 FRNRAP. This CDR3 has 20 amino acids. The CDR3 DNA reads TGTGCTAGTGGTTTGCCACAGGCCTCGGGAGTTCGACTCCACGACTACGAGCAGTACTTC. This sequence encodes CASGLPQASGVRLHDYEQYF.